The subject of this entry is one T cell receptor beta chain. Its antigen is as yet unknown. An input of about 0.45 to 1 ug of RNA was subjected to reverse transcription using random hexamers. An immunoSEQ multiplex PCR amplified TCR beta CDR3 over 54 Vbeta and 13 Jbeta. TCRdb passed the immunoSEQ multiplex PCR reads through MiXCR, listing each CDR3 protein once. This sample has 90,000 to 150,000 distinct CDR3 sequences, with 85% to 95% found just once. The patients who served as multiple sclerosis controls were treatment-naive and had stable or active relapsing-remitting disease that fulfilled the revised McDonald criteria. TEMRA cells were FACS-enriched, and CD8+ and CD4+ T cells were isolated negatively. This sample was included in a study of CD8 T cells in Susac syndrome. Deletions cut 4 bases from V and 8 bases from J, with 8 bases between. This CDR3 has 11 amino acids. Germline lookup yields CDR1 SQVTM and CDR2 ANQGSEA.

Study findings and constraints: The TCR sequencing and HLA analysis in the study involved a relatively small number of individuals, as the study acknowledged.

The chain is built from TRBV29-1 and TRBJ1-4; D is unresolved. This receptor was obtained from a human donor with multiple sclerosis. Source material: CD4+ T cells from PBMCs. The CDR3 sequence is CSVGSGEKLFF. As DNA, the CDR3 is TGCAGCGTTGGATCGGGGGAAAAACTGTTTTTT.